The T cell receptor (beta chain) described here comes from a study of T cell changes during pregnancy in multiple sclerosis (dated by TCRdb to between 2019 and 2020). Looking at the study overall: Changes in the T cell repertoire over the course of pregnancy were examined in this study in women with multiple sclerosis.

After removal of 2 bases from V and 5 bases from J, the junction retains 6 bases not matched to a gene. From the cysteine up to the phenylalanine, the CDR3 has a length of 15 residues. Only the CDR3 portion is preserved as DNA: 45 bases, with reading frame beginning at the first base. The germline V gene encodes CDR1 SGHVS and CDR2 FNYEAQ. About this clone itself: Its antigen remains undetermined. Base qualities are not at hand, and no much larger clone is one base apart.

The receptor library was made with the immunoSEQ multiplex PCR assay. Entries here come from immuneACCESS through TCRdb and include only in-frame sequences with V and J called. Some clones fail to appear in such tables; in the studies checked, an unresolved V gene covers under half of the shortfall, and the cause of the remainder is unknown. The sample profile shows about 68,000 clones; about nine tenths of them were found once. More than 1.4% of the sample comes from the top ten. The receptor was derived from a female donor with multiple sclerosis, enrolled in a pregnancy study. The chain couples TRBV7-6 to TRBJ2-7, with 10 bases in between that match TRBD1. The sequencing used peripheral blood, collected in the third trimester of pregnancy. CDR3 reads: CASSLTGTGVHEQYF. The nucleotide sequence is given as TGTGCCAGCAGCTTAACCGGGACAGGGGTGCACGAGCAGTACTTC.